Below, 5 T cell receptor beta chains from the same sample are listed, as sequenced in a study of CXCR3-negative and CXCR3-positive naive CD8 T cells. UMI-labeled TRB cDNA libraries were prepared by 5' RACE. After re-calling the 5' RACE reads, TCRdb lists one entry per CDR3 protein, DNA absent. The data show about 43,000 distinct CDR3 sequences, and the top ten clones hold about 10%. Source material: memory CD8+ T cells from blood. The source of these receptors is a human donor in good health. Some clones in this sample may be carry-over from other donors' samples.

The chain links TRBV7-2 to TRBJ2-7; TCRdb's D call, TRBD2, is unchecked because there is no DNA. Germline CDR1 SGHTA, CDR2 FQGNSA. The CDR3 is 15 residues long. This chain's CDR3 is CASSRLAGWDGEQYF.

V and J are TRBV28 and TRBJ1-1; the D call from TCRdb, TRBD1, cannot be confirmed without DNA. This CDR3 is built from 16 residues. Germline V CDR1 and CDR2: MDHEN, SYDVKM. The CDR3 loop is CASSSIRTGAYTEAFF.

This rearrangement joins TRBV9 to TRBJ2-7. Germline loops: CDR1 SGDLS, CDR2 YYNGEE. The CDR3 spans 12 residues. This CDR3 reads CASSASSYEQYF.

The V call is TRBV29-1, the J call TRBJ1-4. The CDR3 contains 13 residues. CDR1 and CDR2 (germline): SQVTM, ANQGSEA. CDR3 sequence reads: CSVRPDVNEKLFF.

The V call is TRBV4-2, the J call TRBJ2-7; the TCRdb D gene call, TRBD2, has no DNA to confirm it. CDR3 size: 15 residues. In germline, CDR1 is LGHNA, CDR2 YNFKEQ. This CDR3 is CASSQGLAGGDEQYF.